The clone carrying this TCR beta chain has ten or more counts. Its antigen is still unknown. This record comes from a study of early T cells in non-severe SARS-CoV-2 infection. About the research overall: Bulk RNA taken from unsorted whole blood was sequenced, leaving chains unpaired.

Study-wide results and caveats: VDJdb-based annotation leaned toward anti-spike CD8 responses and missed private and CD4 specificities.

The CDR3 contains 13 residues. Looked up from germline, CDR1 is MNHEY and CDR2 is SVGEGT. The trim removed 6 bases at V and 7 bases at J, leaving 5 bases unmatched. TCRdb re-analysed the 5' RACE reads in MiXCR, keeping a single row per CDR3 protein. The sample consists of around 58,000 distinct CDR3 sequences, roughly 5% of them appearing once. This receptor was taken from an adult who was a healthcare worker with PCR-confirmed SARS-CoV-2 infection or an uninfected control (not recorded which). Material for sequencing was whole blood. The chain links TRBV6-2 or TRBV6-3 to TRBJ1-3; 8 bases are shared with TRBD1. CDR3 residues: CASRTTGANTIYF. The CDR3 bases are TGTGCCAGCAGGACGACAGGGGCGAACACCATATATTTT.